The TCR beta chain described here comes from a study of molecular identifiers for immune sequencing clone quantification. One entry per CDR3 protein results from TCRdb running MiXCR on the PCR reads. The sample carries roughly 97,000 distinct CDR3 sequences, 20% to 25% recorded once. This clonotype appeared a few times. The V gene's germline CDR1 is MDHEN and CDR2 SYDVKM. With V trimmed by 9 bases and J by 8 bases, 4 bases remained unmatched. The CDR3 has 13 residues. V and J are TRBV28 and TRBJ2-1; 13 positions agree with TRBD2. This sequence was found in a human donor in good health. Some libraries in this study had Jurkat cell RNA spiked in. Sequencing was performed on naive CD8+ T cells from blood, with Jurkat cell RNA spiked in. The subset denotes: FACS-sorted CD8+CD4-CCR7+CD45RA+ naive T cells. The CDR3 loop is CASRTSGSDEQFF. The DNA for the CDR3 is TGTGCCAGTCGGACTAGCGGGAGTGATGAGCAGTTCTTC.